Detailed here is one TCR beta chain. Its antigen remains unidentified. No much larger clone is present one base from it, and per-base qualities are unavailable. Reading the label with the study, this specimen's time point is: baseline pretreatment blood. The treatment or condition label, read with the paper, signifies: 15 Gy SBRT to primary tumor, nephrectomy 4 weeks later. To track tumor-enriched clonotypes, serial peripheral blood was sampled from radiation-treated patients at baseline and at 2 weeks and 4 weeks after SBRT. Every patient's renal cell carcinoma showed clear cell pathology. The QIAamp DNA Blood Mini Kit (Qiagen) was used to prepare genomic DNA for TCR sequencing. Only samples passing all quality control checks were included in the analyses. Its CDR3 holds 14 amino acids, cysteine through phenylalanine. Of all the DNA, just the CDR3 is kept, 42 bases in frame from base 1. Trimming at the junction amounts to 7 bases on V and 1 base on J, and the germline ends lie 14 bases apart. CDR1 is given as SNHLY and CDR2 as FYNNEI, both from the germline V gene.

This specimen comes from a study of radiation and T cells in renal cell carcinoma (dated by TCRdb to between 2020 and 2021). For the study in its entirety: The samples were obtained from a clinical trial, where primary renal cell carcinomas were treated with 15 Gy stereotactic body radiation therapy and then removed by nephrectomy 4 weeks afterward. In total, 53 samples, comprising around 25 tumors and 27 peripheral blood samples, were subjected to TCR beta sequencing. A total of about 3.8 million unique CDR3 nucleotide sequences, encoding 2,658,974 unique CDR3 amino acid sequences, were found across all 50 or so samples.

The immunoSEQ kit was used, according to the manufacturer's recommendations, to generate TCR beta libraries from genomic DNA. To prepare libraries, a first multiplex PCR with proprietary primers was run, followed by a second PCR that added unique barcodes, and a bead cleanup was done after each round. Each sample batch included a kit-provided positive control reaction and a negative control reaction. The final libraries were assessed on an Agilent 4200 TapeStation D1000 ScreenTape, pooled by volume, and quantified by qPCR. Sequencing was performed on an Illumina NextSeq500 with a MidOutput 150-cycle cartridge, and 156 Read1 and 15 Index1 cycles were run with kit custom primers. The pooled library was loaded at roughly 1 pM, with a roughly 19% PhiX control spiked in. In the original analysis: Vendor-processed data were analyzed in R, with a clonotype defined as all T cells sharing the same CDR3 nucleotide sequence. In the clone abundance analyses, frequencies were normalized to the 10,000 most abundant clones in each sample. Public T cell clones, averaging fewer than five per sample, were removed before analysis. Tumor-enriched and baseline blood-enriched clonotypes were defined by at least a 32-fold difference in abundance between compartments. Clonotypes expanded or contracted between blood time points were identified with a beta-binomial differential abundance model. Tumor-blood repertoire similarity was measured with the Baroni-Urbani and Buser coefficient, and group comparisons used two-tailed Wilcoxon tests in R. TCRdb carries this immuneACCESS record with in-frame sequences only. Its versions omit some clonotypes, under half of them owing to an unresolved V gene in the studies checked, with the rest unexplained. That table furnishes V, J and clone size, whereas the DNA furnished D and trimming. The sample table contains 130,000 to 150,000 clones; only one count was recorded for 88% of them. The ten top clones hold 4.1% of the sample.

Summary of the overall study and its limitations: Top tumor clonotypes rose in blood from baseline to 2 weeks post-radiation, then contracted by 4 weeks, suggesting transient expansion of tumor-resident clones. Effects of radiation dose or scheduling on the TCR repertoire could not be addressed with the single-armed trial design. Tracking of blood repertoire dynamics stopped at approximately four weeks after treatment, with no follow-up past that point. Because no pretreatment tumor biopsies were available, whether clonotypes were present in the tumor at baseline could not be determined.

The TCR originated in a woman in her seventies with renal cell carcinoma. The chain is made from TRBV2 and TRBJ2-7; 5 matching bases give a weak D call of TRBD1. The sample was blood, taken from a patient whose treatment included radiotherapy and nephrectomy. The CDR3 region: CASTSGYTSYEQYF. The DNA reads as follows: TGTGCCAGCACCTCAGGGTATACGTCCTACGAGCAGTACTTC. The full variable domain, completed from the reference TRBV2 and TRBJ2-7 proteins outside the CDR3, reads EPEVTQTPSHQVTQMGQEVILRCVPISNHLYFYWYRQILGQKVEFLVSFYNNEISEKSEIFDDQFSVERPDGSNFTLKIRSTKLEDSAMYFCASTSGYTSYEQYFGPGTRLTVT.